This passage covers 10 T cell receptor beta chains from one sample sequenced in a study of blood T cell repertoires in COVID-19. The assay was immunoSEQ multiplex PCR, and TCRdb's table has in-frame clones only and misses some. The data contain fewer than 500,000 clones, about 89% of them singletons. Input material: peripheral blood. These receptor sequences come from a woman aged 25 to 45 with acute or convalescent COVID-19.

The genes are TRBV18 and TRBJ1-1, with 10 bases aligning to TRBD1. Looked up from germline, CDR1 is KGHSH and CDR2 is LQKENI. With 3 bases clipped from V and 1 base from J, the junction kept 5 bases outside the gene matches. The CDR3 runs to 16 residues. CDR3 sequence: CASSPWTGGGNTEAFF. In nucleotides, the CDR3 is TGTGCCAGCTCACCTTGGACAGGGGGGGGGAACACTGAAGCTTTCTTT.

V gene TRBV7-9 combines with J gene TRBJ2-7; the D gene is possibly TRBD1 (6 bases). V lost 5 bases and J lost 0, with 14 bases in between. The CDR3 is 15 amino acids. Germline V gene lookup returns CDR1 SEHNR and CDR2 FQNEAQ (reference sequence). In DNA form, the CDR3 reads TGTGCCAGCAGCCGGAGTACAGGGAGCTCCTACGAGCAGTACTTC. This translates into CASSRSTGSSYEQYF.

The V gene is TRBV9, the J gene TRBJ1-2, with 8 bases identical to TRBD1. V dropped 4 bases and J dropped 4; count of bases not matched to a gene: 9. CDR1 is SGDLS, CDR2 YYNGEE, per germline. The length of the CDR3 is 15 residues. The CDR3 DNA sequence: TGTGCCAGCAGCTTGGGGGCGGACAGGGCCTATGGCTACACCTTC. This translates into CASSLGADRAYGYTF.

The rearrangement uses TRBV25-1 and TRBJ2-3; D not resolved. V dropped 1 base and J dropped 2 bases, with 10 bases sitting between them. CDR3 length: 15 amino acids. Germline V gene sequence: CDR1 MGHDK, CDR2 SYGVNS. CDR3 protein: CASSEWADSTDTQYF. The CDR3 DNA is TGTGCCAGCAGTGAATGGGCAGATTCCACAGATACGCAGTATTTT.

The chain uses TRBV28 and TRBJ2-3, with a tentative D call TRBD1 (5 bases). The CDR3 length is 16 residues. Germline V lookup: CDR1 MDHEN, CDR2 SYDVKM. V lost 6 bases and J 5 bases, leaving 21 bases between the germline ends. CDR3 region: CASSHAFQIRGDTQYF. The CDR3 DNA reads TGTGCCAGCAGCCACGCCTTCCAAATTAGGGGAGATACGCAGTATTTT. The full variable domain, in which reference TRBV28 and TRBJ2-3 provide the parts outside the CDR3, is DVKVTQSSRYLVKRTGEKVFLECVQDMDHENMFWYRQDPGLGLRLIYFSYDVKMKEKGDIPEGYSVSREKKERFSLILESASTNQTSMYLCASSHAFQIRGDTQYFGPGTRLTVL.

V usage is TRBV2 and J usage is TRBJ2-4; D unresolved. The CDR3 spans 14 residues. V gave up 4 bases and J gave up 1 base, with 8 bases separating them. In germline, CDR1 is SNHLY, CDR2 FYNNEI. DNA of the CDR3: TGTGCCAGCAGTGCTCTAACGGCCAAAAACATTCAGTACTTC. It encodes CASSALTAKNIQYF.

V and J are TRBV10-3 and TRBJ2-3; D possibly corresponds to TRBD2 (5 bases). Germline assignment: CDR1 ENHRY and CDR2 SYGVKD. Trimming removed 5 bases at V and 2 bases at J, with 11 bases between. The CDR3 totals 14 residues. CDR3 amino acids: CAISSGFDTDTQYF. CDR3 coding DNA: TGTGCCATCAGTAGCGGATTCGACACAGATACGCAGTATTTT.

V is TRBV19 and J is TRBJ2-1; 9 positions agree with TRBD2. The CDR3 totals 16 residues. V was clipped by 5 bases and J by 7 bases; unmatched bases: 12. Per the germline V gene, CDR1 is LNHDA and CDR2 is SQIVND (reference sequence). CDR3 region: CASSPFAGGTVNEQFF. DNA of the CDR3: TGTGCCAGTAGTCCCTTTGCGGGGGGGACGGTTAATGAGCAGTTCTTC.

The rearrangement links TRBV11-2 to TRBJ2-5; TRBD1 matches 8 bases. With 3 bases clipped from V and 2 bases from J, the junction kept 2 bases outside the gene matches. There are 14 residues in the CDR3. Germline CDR1 and CDR2: SGHAT and FQNNGV. Here the CDR3 reads CASSFTGGQETQYF. The CDR3 DNA sequence: TGTGCCAGCAGCTTTACAGGGGGGCAAGAGACCCAGTACTTC.

The chain employs TRBV18 and TRBJ1-1, with D perhaps TRBD1 (6 bases). V lost 3 bases, J lost 2 bases, and 13 bases lay in between. Per germline, CDR1 KGHSH and CDR2 LQKENI. CDR3 length equals 15 residues. CDR3 DNA: TGTGCCAGCTCACCTTTGGGACACCCAAACACTGAAGCTTTCTTT. Translated, it gives CASSPLGHPNTEAFF.